The 5 T cell receptor beta chains below all came from one sample that was sequenced in a study of cytomegalovirus exposure and HLA in healthy donors. Primers for the PCR totalled 60 Vbeta and 13 Jbeta. The protocol was immunoSEQ multiplex PCR, while the TCRdb copy is restricted to in-frame clones and leaves out a portion. In all, the sample yields approximately 110,000 clones. Sequenced sample: PBMCs. These receptors originate from a man aged 40-49 years in good health and CMV-seronegative.

The chain carries TRBV11-3 and TRBJ1-5; D gene ambiguous. Trimming stripped 3 bases from V and 0 bases from J, with 12 bases between. The V gene's germline CDR1 is SGHNT and CDR2 YENEEA. This CDR3 has 16 amino acids. Here the CDR3 DNA reads TGTGCCAGCAGCTTGGGTCAGGCAGATAGCAATCAGCCCCAGCATTTT. It codes for CASSLGQADSNQPQHF.

The V call is TRBV10-3, the J call TRBJ2-5, with 9 bases aligning to TRBD1. This CDR3 has 15 amino acids. The germline V gene has CDR1 ENHRY and CDR2 SYGVKD. V trimming: 6 bases; J trimming: 5 bases; junction bases outside the gene matches: 10. The CDR3, as DNA: TGTGCCATCAGACCTGATACAGGGGGCTTTGAGACCCAGTACTTC. Residues: CAIRPDTGGFETQYF.

The chain carries TRBV11-2 and TRBJ2-1; D is perhaps TRBD1 (5 bases). The germline V gene has CDR1 SGHAT and CDR2 FQNNGV. The CDR3 runs to 14 residues. V was shortened by 11 bases and J by 1 base, with 15 bases between the two germline ends. DNA of the CDR3: TGTGCCGCCTCCGACAGTCTTTCCTACAATGAGCAGTTCTTC. Its translation is CAASDSLSYNEQFF.

The chain joins TRBV11-1 to TRBJ2-1, with 8 bases fitting TRBD1. The CDR3 consists of 16 residues. Germline V CDR1 and CDR2: SGHAT, FQDESV (reference sequence). Unmatched junction bases numbered 5, after V lost 0 bases and J lost 4 bases. As DNA, the CDR3 is TGTGCCAGCAGCTTAGCGCGGACAGGGTCTTACAATGAGCAGTTCTTC. Its protein product is CASSLARTGSYNEQFF. The variable domain in full, with the rest retrieved from reference TRBV11-1 and TRBJ2-1, is EAEVAQSPRYKITEKSQAVAFWCDPISGHATLYWYRQILGQGPELLVQFQDESVVDDSQLPKDRFSAERLKGVDSTLKIQPAELGDSAMYLCASSLARTGSYNEQFFGPGTRLTVL.

CDR3 in amino acids: CAISDSSSRLDRDPYEQYF. The CDR3 DNA sequence: TGTGCCATCAGTGACAGCTCGAGTCGGTTGGACAGGGACCCCTACGAGCAGTACTTC. The chain couples TRBV10-3 to TRBJ2-7, with 8 bases that match TRBD1. CDR1 is ENHRY, CDR2 SYGVKD, per germline. J lost 2 bases, V lost 3 bases, and 18 bases had no gene match. The CDR3 spans 19 residues.